The sequence of this TCR beta chain was determined in a study of shared clonotypes between healthy human individuals. Study results and caveats: Non-shared clonotypes were found to have lower generation probabilities than the clonotypes that were shared by all four of the sorted-subset donors.

Each replicate PCR on the sorted subsets used 200 to 250 ng DNA (around 30,000 T cell genomes). The protocol was immunoSEQ multiplex PCR, while the TCRdb copy is restricted to in-frame clones and leaves out a portion. The table has 900,000 to 1,200,000 clones, roughly 74% seen once. Splitting the CD4+ cells yielded a CD45RA+ naive subset and a CD45RA-negative memory subset. To note about this clone: Its target is unknown.

The CDR3 is made up of 15 amino acids. The V gene's germline CDR1 is SGHTA and CDR2 FQGNSA. Trimming cost V 0 bases and J 12 bases, with 18 bases left between them. This clonotype originated in a man younger than 35 in good health. Some clones in this sample may be carry-over from other donors' samples. V is TRBV7-2 and J is TRBJ2-1; D tentatively reads TRBD1 or TRBD2 (5 bases each). The sequencing sample was made of memory CD4+ T cells from PBMCs. Regarding subset: CD45RA-negative fraction. CDR3 in DNA: TGTGCCAGCAGCTTAGCGAGGGACGCAGGCCAGGGGCAGTTCTTC. Protein sequence: CASSLARDAGQGQFF.